These 5 T cell receptor beta chains share one sample of origin, sequenced in a study of blood T cell repertoires in COVID-19. Here immunoSEQ multiplex PCR was the method, and the copy in TCRdb shows in-frame clones only, minus some. Of some 490,000 clones listed, roughly 85% are singletons. The sample taken for sequencing was peripheral blood. These receptors originate from a human donor in a cohort sampled during active COVID-19.

CDR3 amino acids: CATTNGRGSYEQYF. CDR3 in DNA: TGTGCCACCACAAACGGGAGGGGTTCCTACGAGCAGTACTTC. The rearrangement joins TRBV6-5 to TRBJ2-7, with 8 bases aligning to TRBD2. Germline V gene sequence: CDR1 MNHEY, CDR2 SVGAGI. Trimming at V came to 10 bases and at J to 1 base, leaving 9 bases not matched to a gene. This CDR3 comprises 14 residues.

The chain employs TRBV12-3 or TRBV12-4 and TRBJ2-1; D is unresolved. The CDR3 has 12 amino acids. Trimming pared 5 bases from V and 1 base from J, leaving 3 bases between. The CDR3 DNA follows: TGTGCCAGCAGTACTTCCTACAATGAGCAGTTCTTC. It translates to CASSTSYNEQFF.

V usage is TRBV7-2 and J usage is TRBJ2-5; 8 nucleotides match TRBD1. Per germline, CDR1 SGHTA and CDR2 FQGNSA. V shed 4 bases, J shed 5 bases, and the junction held 9 bases outside the gene matches. This CDR3 spans 15 amino acids. The CDR3 DNA follows: TGTGCCAGCAGCTCCCAGACAGGGGTGGGGGAGACCCAGTACTTC. Amino acids: CASSSQTGVGETQYF.

Of note for this clone: Other DNA sequences from this sample encode an identical CDR3 as well. This chain connects TRBV20-1 to TRBJ2-7; D remains ambiguous. V lost 1 base and J lost 2, with 3 bases in between. The CDR3 consists of 11 residues. Germline-derived CDR1 and CDR2 are DFQATT and SNEGSKA (reference sequence). The CDR3: CSARATYEQYF. In nucleotides, the CDR3 is TGCAGTGCTAGAGCCACCTACGAGCAGTACTTC.

There are a few counts of this clone. The chain is built from TRBV27 and TRBJ2-1; D is unclear. V lost 5 bases to trimming and J lost 3 bases, with 2 bases between them. The germline V gene has CDR1 MNHEY and CDR2 SMNVEV (reference sequence). This CDR3 is built from 11 residues. Here the CDR3 DNA reads TGTGCCAGCAGTCTCTACAATGAGCAGTTCTTC. Its protein is CASSLYNEQFF.